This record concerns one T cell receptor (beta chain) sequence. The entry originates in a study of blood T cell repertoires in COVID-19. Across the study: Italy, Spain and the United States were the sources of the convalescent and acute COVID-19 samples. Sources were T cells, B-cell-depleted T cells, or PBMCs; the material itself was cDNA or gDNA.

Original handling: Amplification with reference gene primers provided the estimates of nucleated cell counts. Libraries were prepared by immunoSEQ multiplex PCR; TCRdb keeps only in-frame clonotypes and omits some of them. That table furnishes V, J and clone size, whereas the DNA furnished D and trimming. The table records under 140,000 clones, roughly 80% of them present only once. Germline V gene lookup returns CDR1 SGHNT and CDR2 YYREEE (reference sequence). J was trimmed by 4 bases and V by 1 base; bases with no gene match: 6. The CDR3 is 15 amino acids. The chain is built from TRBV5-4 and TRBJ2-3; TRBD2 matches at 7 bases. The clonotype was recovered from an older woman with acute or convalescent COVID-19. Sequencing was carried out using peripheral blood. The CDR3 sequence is CASSLLTGGADTQYF. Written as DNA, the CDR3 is TGTGCCAGCAGCTTGTTAACGGGGGGTGCAGATACGCAGTATTTT. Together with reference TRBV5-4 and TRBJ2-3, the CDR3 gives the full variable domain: ETGVTQSPTHLIKTRGQQVTLRCSSQSGHNTVSWYQQALGQGPQFIFQYYREEENGRGNFPPRFSGLQFPNYSSELNVNALELDDSALYLCASSLLTGGADTQYFGPGTRLTVL.